Here is one TCR beta chain with its context. The antigen is not known. The data are from a study of T cell responses to AZD1222 COVID-19 vaccine. CDR3 length: 15 residues. Germline lookup yields CDR1 SGHKS and CDR2 YYEKEE (reference sequence). V was trimmed by 2 bases and J by 4 bases, leaving 10 bases between them. Study-wide points: Along spike, vaccine-associated CD4 TCRs were found throughout, with dominance at 160-218 and 743-854. Repertoires in all cases were sampled only once the peak T cell response had passed. Clonal diversity was possibly underestimated, and the donors were mostly white British, with more females. Reportedly, close to half of spike-specific TCRs are directed against unmutated variant regions.

Data came from immunoSEQ multiplex PCR; TCRdb stores just in-frame clones and leaves some out. The data show more than 60,000 clones, approximately 84% seen once. This TCR was sampled from an adult in good health. This chain links TRBV5-5 with TRBJ2-6; TRBD2 is a possible D gene (6 bases). This specimen was peripheral blood, taken on day 0 of AZD1222 vaccination. CDR3 DNA: TGTGCCAGCAGCTTCGGGACTTCCGGGGCCAACGTCCTGACTTTC. Encoded protein: CASSFGTSGANVLTF.